The rows below give T cell receptor beta chains drawn from one sample of a study of T cell repertoires in cytomegalovirus infection. TCRdb processed the reads anew with MiXCR; each CDR3 protein has one entry. The sample lists about 260,000 distinct CDR3 sequences, roughly an eighth seen once, with roughly 9.7% in the top ten. Sequencing was carried out using PBMCs. The receptor source for this set is a human donor in good health (CMV status not recorded). Some clones in this sample may be carry-over from other donors' samples. The CDR3 runs from the conserved cysteine through the conserved F or W. A row's size may be missing; if present it is once, few, many or a size class.

clone_size v_call cdr3_aa
many TRBV12-3/TRBV12-4 CASSWDRVKTQYF
NA TRBV20-1 CSARVGTVNQPQHF
NA TRBV18 CASSPYQETQYF
few TRBV15 CATRRTSGGQETQYF
many TRBV10-3 CATRDRGIPPNTEAFF
many TRBV7-9 CASRTGGATDTQYF
NA TRBV28 CASSSPGQGGVSTGELFF
NA TRBV12-3/TRBV12-4 CASSGGLVTDTQYF
NA TRBV4-3 CASSPDGSPLHF
NA TRBV12-3/TRBV12-4 CASRSGGRDTGELFF
many TRBV4-1 CAPNGDGYSNQPQHF
many TRBV2 CASSDSQPYEQYF
many TRBV7-8 CASSLVQGGAWMMTGELFF
NA TRBV5-1 CASSLTVLNTEAFF
many TRBV7-3 CASSHDRSSGNTIYF
few TRBV7-2 CASSRGGGSTDTQYF
few TRBV29-1 CSVEADTESYEQYF
many TRBV28 CASLGASGSRSYNEQFF
NA TRBV25-1 CASSPGANSPLHF
few TRBV19 CASSPGRRAGELFF